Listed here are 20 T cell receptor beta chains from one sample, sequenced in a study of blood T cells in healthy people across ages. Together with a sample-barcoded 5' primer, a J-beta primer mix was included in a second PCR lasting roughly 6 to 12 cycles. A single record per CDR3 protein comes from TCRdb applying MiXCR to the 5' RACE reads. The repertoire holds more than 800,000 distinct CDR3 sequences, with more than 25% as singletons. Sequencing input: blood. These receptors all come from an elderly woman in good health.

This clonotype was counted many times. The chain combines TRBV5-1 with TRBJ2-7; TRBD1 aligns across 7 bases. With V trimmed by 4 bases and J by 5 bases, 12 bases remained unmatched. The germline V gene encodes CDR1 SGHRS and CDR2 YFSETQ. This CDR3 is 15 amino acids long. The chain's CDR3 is CASSDTGVPEDEQYF. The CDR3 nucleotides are TGCGCCAGCAGCGATACAGGGGTACCAGAGGACGAGCAGTACTTC.

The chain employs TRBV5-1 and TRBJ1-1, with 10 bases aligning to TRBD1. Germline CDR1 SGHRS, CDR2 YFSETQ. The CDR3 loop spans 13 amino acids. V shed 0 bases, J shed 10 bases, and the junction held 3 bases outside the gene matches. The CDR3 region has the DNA TGCGCCAGCAGCTTGGGACAGGGGGCAGGAGCTTTCTTT. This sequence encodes CASSLGQGAGAFF.

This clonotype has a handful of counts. The CDR3, as DNA: TGCGCCAGCAGCTTGCCTATATGGGGACGGCAAGAGACCCAGTACTTC. Protein product: CASSLPIWGRQETQYF. V is TRBV5-1 and J is TRBJ2-5; tentatively, D is TRBD1 or TRBD2 (5 bases each). The CDR3 sequence is 16 residues long. V dropped 1 base and J dropped 2 bases, with 15 bases sitting between them. Germline assignment: CDR1 SGHRS and CDR2 YFSETQ.

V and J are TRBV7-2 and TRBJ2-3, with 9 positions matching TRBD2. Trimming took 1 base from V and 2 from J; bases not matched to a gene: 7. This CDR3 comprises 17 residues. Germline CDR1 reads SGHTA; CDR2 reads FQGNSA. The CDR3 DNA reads TGTGCCAGCAGCTTAGAGGTGGGACTAGCTACCACAGATACGCAGTATTTT. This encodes CASSLEVGLATTDTQYF.

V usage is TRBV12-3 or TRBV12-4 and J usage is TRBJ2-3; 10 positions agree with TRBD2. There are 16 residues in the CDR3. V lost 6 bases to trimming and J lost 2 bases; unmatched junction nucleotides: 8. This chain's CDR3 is CASRLTSGVFTDTQYF. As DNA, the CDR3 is TGTGCCAGCAGACTTACTAGCGGGGTGTTCACAGATACGCAGTATTTT.

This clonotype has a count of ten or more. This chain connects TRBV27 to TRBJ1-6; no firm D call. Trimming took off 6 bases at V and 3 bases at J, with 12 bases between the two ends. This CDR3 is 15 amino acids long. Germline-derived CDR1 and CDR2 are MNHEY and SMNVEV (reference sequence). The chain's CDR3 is CASRGQGVYNSPLHF. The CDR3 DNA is TGTGCCAGCAGGGGCCAAGGAGTCTATAATTCACCCCTCCACTTT.

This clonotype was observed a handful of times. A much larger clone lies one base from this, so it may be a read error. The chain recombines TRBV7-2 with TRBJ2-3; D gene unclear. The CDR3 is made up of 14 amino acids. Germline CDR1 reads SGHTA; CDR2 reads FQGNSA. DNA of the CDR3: TGTGCCGGCAGCTTACGCCAGCTCACAGATACGCAGTATTTT. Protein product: CAGSLRQLTDTQYF.

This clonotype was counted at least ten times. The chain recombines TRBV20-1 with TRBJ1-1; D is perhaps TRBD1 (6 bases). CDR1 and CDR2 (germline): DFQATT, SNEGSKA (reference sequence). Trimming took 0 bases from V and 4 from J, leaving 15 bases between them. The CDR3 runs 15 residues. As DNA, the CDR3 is TGCAGTGCTAGAGATAGGCAGGGGTTGGGCACTGAAGCTTTCTTT. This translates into CSARDRQGLGTEAFF.

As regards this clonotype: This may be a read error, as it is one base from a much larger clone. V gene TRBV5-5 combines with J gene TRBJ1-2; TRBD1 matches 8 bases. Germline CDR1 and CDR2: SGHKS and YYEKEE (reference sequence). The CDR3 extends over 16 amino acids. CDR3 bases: TGTGCCAGCAGCTTGTTGGACAGGGCTTATAACTATGGCCACACCTTC. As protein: CASSLLDRAYNYGHTF.

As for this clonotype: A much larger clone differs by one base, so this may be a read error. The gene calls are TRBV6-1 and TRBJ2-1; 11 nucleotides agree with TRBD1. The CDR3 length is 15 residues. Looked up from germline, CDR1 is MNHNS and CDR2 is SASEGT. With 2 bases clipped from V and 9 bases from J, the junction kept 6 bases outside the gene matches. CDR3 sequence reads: CASSERTGGEGEQFF. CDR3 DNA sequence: TGTGCCAGCAGTGAAAGGACAGGGGGCGAGGGTGAGCAGTTCTTC.

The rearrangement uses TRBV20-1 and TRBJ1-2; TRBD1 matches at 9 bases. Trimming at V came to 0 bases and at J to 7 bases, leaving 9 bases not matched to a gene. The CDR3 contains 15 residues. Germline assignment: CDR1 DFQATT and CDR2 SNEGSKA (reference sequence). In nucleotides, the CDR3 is TGCAGTGCTAGAGACACAAGGACAGGGGAGATTGGCTACACCTTC. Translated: CSARDTRTGEIGYTF.

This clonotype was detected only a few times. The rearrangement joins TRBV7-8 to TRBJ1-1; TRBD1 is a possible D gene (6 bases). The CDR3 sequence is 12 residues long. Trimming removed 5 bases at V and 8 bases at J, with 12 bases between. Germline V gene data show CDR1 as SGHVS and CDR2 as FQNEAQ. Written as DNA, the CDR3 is TGTGCCAGCAGCGAACCCGGGACAGAAGCTTTCTTT. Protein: CASSEPGTEAFF.

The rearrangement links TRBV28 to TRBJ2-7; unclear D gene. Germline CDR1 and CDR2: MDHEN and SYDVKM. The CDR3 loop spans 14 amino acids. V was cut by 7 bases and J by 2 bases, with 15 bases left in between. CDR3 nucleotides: TGTGCCAGCACCAAACCGGAAAATCCCTACGAGCAGTACTTC. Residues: CASTKPENPYEQYF.

CDR3 protein: CASRSSGGRDTQYF. CDR3 bases: TGTGCCAGCAGGAGTAGCGGGGGGCGGGATACGCAGTATTTT. V and J are TRBV7-2 and TRBJ2-3; 10 bases are shared with TRBD2. V shed 6 bases and J 6 bases; nucleotides not matched to a gene: 6. The CDR3 is 14 amino acids. Looked up from germline, CDR1 is SGHTA and CDR2 is FQGNSA.

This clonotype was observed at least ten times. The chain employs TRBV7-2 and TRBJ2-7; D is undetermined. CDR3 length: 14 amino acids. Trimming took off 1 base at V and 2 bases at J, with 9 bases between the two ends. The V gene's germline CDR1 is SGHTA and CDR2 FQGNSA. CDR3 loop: CASSLDTFTYEQYF. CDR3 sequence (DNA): TGTGCCAGCAGCTTAGATACGTTTACCTACGAGCAGTACTTC. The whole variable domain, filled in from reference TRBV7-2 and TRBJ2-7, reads GAGVSQSPSNKVTEKGKDVELRCDPISGHTALYWYRQSLGQGLEFLIYFQGNSAPDKSGLPSDRFSAERTGGSVSTLTIQRTQQEDSAVYLCASSLDTFTYEQYFGPGTRLTVT.

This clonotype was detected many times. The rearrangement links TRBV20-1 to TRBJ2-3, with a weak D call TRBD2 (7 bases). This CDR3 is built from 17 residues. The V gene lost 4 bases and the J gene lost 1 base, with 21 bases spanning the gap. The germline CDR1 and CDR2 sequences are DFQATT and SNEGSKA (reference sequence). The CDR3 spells CSANPLIPRGRTDTQYF. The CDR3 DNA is TGCAGTGCTAACCCTCTCATTCCGCGGGGGCGCACAGATACGCAGTATTTT.

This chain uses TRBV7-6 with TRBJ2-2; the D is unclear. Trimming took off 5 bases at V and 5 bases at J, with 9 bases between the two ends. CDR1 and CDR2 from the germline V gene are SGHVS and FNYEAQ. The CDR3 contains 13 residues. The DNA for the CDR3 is TGTGCCAGCAGCCCCCAGCCTACCGGGGAGCTGTTTTTT. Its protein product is CASSPQPTGELFF.

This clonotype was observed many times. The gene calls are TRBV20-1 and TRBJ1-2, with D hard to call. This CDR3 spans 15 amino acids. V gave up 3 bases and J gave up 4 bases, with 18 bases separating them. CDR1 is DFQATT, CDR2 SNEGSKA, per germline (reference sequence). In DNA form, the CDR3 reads TGCAGTGCTAGGAACTTAGTTTCAGCAATCTATGGCTACACCTTC. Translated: CSARNLVSAIYGYTF.

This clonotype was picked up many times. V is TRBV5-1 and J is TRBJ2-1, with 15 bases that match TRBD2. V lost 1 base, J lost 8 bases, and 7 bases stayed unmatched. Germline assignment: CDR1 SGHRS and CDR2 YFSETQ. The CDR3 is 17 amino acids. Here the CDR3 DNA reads TGCGCCAGCAGCTTGTCCGGAGGGACTAGCGGGGGGTATGAGCAGTTCTTC. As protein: CASSLSGGTSGGYEQFF.

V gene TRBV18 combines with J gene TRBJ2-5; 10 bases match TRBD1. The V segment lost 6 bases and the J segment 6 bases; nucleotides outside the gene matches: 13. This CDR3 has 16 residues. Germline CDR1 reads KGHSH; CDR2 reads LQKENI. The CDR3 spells CASSSLRQGAGKTQYF. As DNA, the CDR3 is TGTGCCAGCTCGTCCCTACGACAGGGGGCCGGAAAGACCCAGTACTTC.